This is a list of T cell receptor beta chains from one sample in a study of PD-L1 blockade in urothelial cancer. Clones were sequenced by immunoSEQ multiplex PCR, and TCRdb holds only the in-frame ones, with some missing. This sample has 70,000 to 75,000 clones, with under 90% found just once. The sample consisted of PBMCs, taken around atezolizumab (anti-PD-L1) treatment. Source of these receptors: a man aged 70-80 years with urothelial cancer. The CDR3 runs from the conserved cysteine through the conserved F or W. Fields, in order: J gene, V gene, D gene, clone size, CDR3 protein, CDR3 DNA. D genes are given only for firm matches. Some rows have no size entry. The others give once, few or many, or a class for an expanded clone.

TRBJ2-3,TRBV2,NA,NA,CASSELLGRGTQYF,TGTGCCAGCAGTGAATTGCTAGGTCGAGGTACGCAGTATTTT
TRBJ1-5,TRBV18,NA,NA,CASSPNVRQGEPQHF,TGTGCCAGCTCACCAAACGTACGTCAGGGCGAGCCCCAGCATTTT
TRBJ1-2,TRBV5-4,NA,NA,CASSLPDSYGYTF,TGTGCCAGCAGTCTACCTGACAGCTATGGCTACACCTTC
TRBJ2-5,TRBV10-2,NA,NA,CASRTPQYQETQYF,TGCGCCAGTCGCACGCCCCAGTACCAAGAGACCCAGTACTTC
TRBJ2-1,TRBV10-3,TRBD2,NA,CAISDLAGGFGEQFF,TGTGCCATCAGTGACCTAGCGGGAGGTTTTGGTGAGCAGTTCTTC
TRBJ2-7,TRBV28,TRBD1,NA,CASSFPGDRRSYEQYF,TGTGCCAGCAGTTTCCCCGGGGACAGGAGATCCTACGAGCAGTACTTC
TRBJ2-1,TRBV11-2,NA,NA,CASSLEVSSYNEQFF,TGTGCCAGCAGCTTAGAAGTGAGCTCCTACAATGAGCAGTTCTTC
TRBJ2-2,TRBV19,TRBD1,NA,CASEIWDRRNTGELFF,TGTGCCAGTGAAATATGGGACAGGAGGAACACCGGGGAGCTGTTTTTT
TRBJ2-5,TRBV27,NA,NA,CASRGSLAMGQETQYF,TGTGCCAGCAGAGGCTCCCTAGCGATGGGCCAAGAGACCCAGTACTTC
TRBJ2-1,TRBV28,TRBD2,NA,CASRRRTSGKNNEQFF,TGTGCCAGCAGGCGAAGGACTAGCGGGAAAAATAATGAGCAGTTCTTC
TRBJ1-3,TRBV29-1,TRBD1,NA,CSALGQGGDTIYF,TGCAGCGCTCTGGGACAGGGGGGAGACACCATATATTTT
TRBJ2-7,TRBV7-9,TRBD2,NA,CASSLAGGLAGGQYF,TGTGCCAGCAGCTTAGCGGGAGGGCTAGCGGGAGGCCAGTACTTC
TRBJ2-7,TRBV28,NA,NA,CASSLPRSTRGNPYEQYF,TGTGCCAGCAGTTTACCCCGATCAACTAGAGGGAATCCCTACGAGCAGTACTTC
TRBJ2-3,TRBV28,TRBD2,NA,CASSQNAPAGGHTDTQYF,TGTGCCAGCAGCCAAAACGCCCCAGCGGGAGGACACACAGATACGCAGTATTTT
TRBJ2-1,TRBV6-5,NA,once,CASSYGRLSNEQFF,TGTGCCAGCAGTTACGGGAGGTTAAGCAATGAGCAGTTCTTC
TRBJ2-1,TRBV5-1,NA,NA,CASSLGTGTLNEQFF,TGCGCCAGCAGCTTGGGGACCGGGACTCTAAATGAGCAGTTCTTC
TRBJ2-1,TRBV11-2,NA,NA,CASSLDPFRQSSYNEQFF,TGTGCCAGCAGCTTAGACCCATTCCGACAGAGCTCCTACAATGAGCAGTTCTTC
TRBJ2-2,TRBV7-9,TRBD2,NA,CASSQLAGGPGELFF,TGTGCCAGCAGCCAACTAGCGGGAGGGCCCGGGGAGCTGTTTTTT
TRBJ2-5,TRBV7-3,NA,NA,CASSLGGYQETQYF,TGTGCCAGCAGCTTAGGAGGGTACCAAGAGACCCAGTACTTC
TRBJ2-1,TRBV27,NA,NA,CASTLRGTYYNEQFF,TGTGCCAGCACCTTAAGGGGGACATATTACAATGAGCAGTTCTTC
TRBJ2-3,TRBV18,NA,NA,CASSPLGTDTQYF,TGTGCCAGCTCACCACTCGGCACAGATACGCAGTATTTT
TRBJ2-2,TRBV7-9,NA,NA,CASSQGHTNTGELFF,TGTGCCAGCAGCCAGGGGCACACCAACACCGGGGAGCTGTTTTTT
TRBJ2-5,TRBV5-1,NA,once,CASSGQTLGGLRGETQYF,TGCGCCAGCAGCGGTCAAACCCTTGGGGGACTTAGGGGAGAGACCCAGTACTTC
TRBJ1-1,TRBV2,NA,NA,CASSVAGVSEAFF,TGTGCCAGCAGTGTCGCAGGGGTTTCTGAAGCTTTCTTT
TRBJ1-5,TRBV27,NA,NA,CASRPAGDSNQPQHF,TGTGCCAGCAGACCGGCGGGGGATAGCAATCAGCCCCAGCATTTT
TRBJ2-1,TRBV10-1,NA,NA,CASSEFVDEQFF,TGCGCCAGCAGTGAGTTTGTCGATGAGCAGTTCTTC
TRBJ1-5,TRBV7-9,NA,NA,CASSSDRPNQPQHF,TGTGCCAGCAGTTCGGACAGACCCAATCAGCCCCAGCATTTT
TRBJ2-2,TRBV5-6,TRBD2,NA,CASSLGLTQNTGELFF,TGTGCCAGCAGCCTGGGACTAACGCAAAACACCGGGGAGCTGTTTTTT
TRBJ2-7,TRBV21-1,NA,NA,CASSNLCSHYSYEQYF,TGTGCCAGCAGCAATTTGTGCAGTCACTACTCCTACGAGCAGTACTTC
TRBJ2-3,TRBV11-2,TRBD1,NA,CASSPSGTVTDTQYF,TGTGCCAGCAGCCCCTCCGGGACAGTCACAGATACGCAGTATTTT
TRBJ1-3,TRBV18,TRBD1,NA,CASSASGGGNTIYF,TGTGCCAGCTCAGCGTCAGGGGGCGGAAACACCATATATTTT
TRBJ2-1,TRBV5-1,TRBD2,NA,CASSLPIVGSGSLGAHNEQFF,TGCGCCAGCAGCTTACCGATAGTAGGTAGCGGGAGCCTAGGAGCCCACAATGAGCAGTTCTTC
TRBJ2-3,TRBV29-1,NA,NA,CSANKGGGTDTQYF,TGCAGCGCAAACAAAGGCGGGGGCACAGATACGCAGTATTTT
TRBJ2-2,TRBV19,TRBD1,NA,CASSMWQGVTTGELFF,TGTGCCAGTAGTATGTGGCAGGGGGTGACCACCGGGGAGCTGTTTTTT
TRBJ1-5,TRBV7-8,TRBD1,NA,CASSALSGTGGTYSNQPQHF,TGTGCCAGCAGCGCCCTATCCGGGACAGGGGGCACTTATAGCAATCAGCCCCAGCATTTT
TRBJ2-1,TRBV19,NA,once,CASSNRVAEQFF,TGTGCCAGTAGTAATCGAGTCGCTGAGCAGTTCTTC
TRBJ2-3,TRBV18,NA,NA,CASSSNTDTQYF,TGTGCCAGCTCTTCTAACACAGATACGCAGTATTTT
TRBJ1-2,TRBV28,TRBD1,NA,CASSAGQGWVDYGYTF,TGTGCCAGCAGTGCGGGACAGGGATGGGTCGACTATGGCTACACCTTC
TRBJ2-5,TRBV9,TRBD2,NA,CASSVVFPPGTSGTRDGETQYF,TGTGCCAGCAGCGTAGTCTTCCCCCCCGGGACGAGCGGGACCCGAGACGGCGAGACCCAGTACTTC